This TCR beta chain was captured in a study of shared clonotypes between healthy human individuals. Study outcomes and limitations: At large depth, rarefaction still showed sorted-subset sequencing to be incomplete. It was the non-shared clonotypes that had lower generation probabilities than clonotypes shared by all four donors.

A CD45RA-negative memory subset and a CD45RA+ naive subset were separated from the CD4+ cells. 150 to 250 ng DNA, around 30,000 T cell genomes, went into each sorted-subset replicate PCR. TCRdb's copy holds only in-frame clones and misses some; the assay was immunoSEQ multiplex PCR. The profile shows some 1.1 million clones, 60% to 80% of them singletons. The CDR3 runs 15 residues. Germline values: CDR1 GTSNPN, CDR2 SVGIG (reference sequence). Of note for this clone: Its antigen is unknown. A read error may explain this, as a much larger clone is one base away.

The clonotype originates from a man between 18 and 35 years old in good health. Some clones in this sample may be carry-over from other donors' samples. Material: memory CD4+ T cells from PBMCs. Subset indicated: CD45RA-negative fraction. This chain joins TRBV30 and TRBJ1-2, with unresolved D. CDR3 sequence (DNA): TGTGACTGCCTCTGGGGTTCCGGGGAAGTCCATGGCTACACCTTC. Translated, it gives CDCLWGSGEVHGYTF.